The 23 T cell receptor beta chains below were found in one sample sequenced in a study of blood T cell repertoires in COVID-19. The protocol was immunoSEQ multiplex PCR, while the TCRdb copy is restricted to in-frame clones and leaves out a portion. Of a few hundred thousand clones detected, over 75% appear once; the ten largest clones hold 3.5% to 5%. The sequenced sample was peripheral blood. The receptors shown here come from a man in his forties or fifties with acute or convalescent COVID-19.

The chain is built from TRBV2 and TRBJ2-6, with TRBD2 matching 10 bases. The CDR3 has 19 residues. Germline values: CDR1 SNHLY, CDR2 FYNNEI. Losses at the gene ends were 5 bases for V and 0 bases for J; bases not matched to a gene: 10. DNA of the CDR3: TGTGCCAGCAGTCGGACTAGCGGACGCCTCCTCTCTGGGGCCAACGTCCTGACTTTC. It specifies CASSRTSGRLLSGANVLTF.

The rearrangement joins TRBV19 to TRBJ1-2; a weak D match, TRBD1 (5 bases). The V end lost 6 bases, the J end lost 2 bases, and 13 bases lay between the germline ends. Germline loops: CDR1 LNHDA, CDR2 SQIVND (reference sequence). This CDR3 has 14 amino acids. CDR3 nucleotides: TGTGCCAGTAGCATTGGCGGACAAAACTATGGCTACACCTTC. It encodes CASSIGGQNYGYTF.

This clone was counted a single time. The chain links TRBV15 to TRBJ2-2, with 10 nucleotides matching TRBD1. The CDR3 extends over 16 amino acids. Germline V gene data show CDR1 as LNHNV and CDR2 as YYDKDF (reference sequence). V gave up 3 bases and J gave up 7 bases; unmatched junction bases: 8. CDR3 nucleotide sequence: TGTGCCACCAGCAGGAGGGACAGGGGCCCCATCGGGGAGCTGTTTTTT. It translates to CATSRRDRGPIGELFF.

The chain has TRBV6-5 and TRBJ1-1; D call uncertain. V lost 10 bases, J lost 3 bases, and 21 bases lay in between. Germline V gene lookup returns CDR1 MNHEY and CDR2 SVGAGI. The CDR3 runs to 15 residues. The DNA of the CDR3 is TGTGCCACCCAACCCCAGGTAATGATGGACACTGAAGCTTTCTTT. This sequence encodes CATQPQVMMDTEAFF.

The chain carries TRBV6-2 or TRBV6-3 and TRBJ1-2; no reliable D call. V was shortened by 2 bases and J by 10 bases, with 8 bases between the two germline ends. This CDR3 comprises 11 residues. Per the germline V gene, CDR1 is MNHEY and CDR2 is SVGEGT. Here the CDR3 reads CASSYGIAYTF. The CDR3 coding sequence is TGTGCCAGCAGTTACGGCATTGCCTACACCTTC.

The V call is TRBV18, the J call TRBJ1-2; 7 nucleotides match TRBD1. The germline V gene encodes CDR1 KGHSH and CDR2 LQKENI. The CDR3 contains 15 residues. V lost 0 bases to trimming and J lost 4 bases; unmatched junction nucleotides: 5. The CDR3 DNA reads TGTGCCAGCTCACCACCGGGGACAGCCTCCTATGGCTACACCTTC. Translating gives CASSPPGTASYGYTF.

V is TRBV19 and J is TRBJ1-5; no definite D call. Germline values: CDR1 LNHDA, CDR2 SQIVND (reference sequence). The CDR3 totals 15 residues. V lost 1 base to trimming and J lost 2 bases, with 9 bases between them. The CDR3 DNA reads as TGTGCCAGTAGTATAGGAGGTGAGGGCAATCAGCCCCAGCATTTT. It yields the protein CASSIGGEGNQPQHF.

The chain combines TRBV20-1 with TRBJ2-1; 12 nucleotides line up with TRBD2. Germline CDR1 and CDR2: DFQATT and SNEGSKA (reference sequence). The CDR3 sequence is 16 residues long. V shed 3 bases, J shed 8 bases, and the junction held 11 bases outside the gene matches. The CDR3 sequence: CSASPSGGAPNHEQFF. The CDR3 DNA reads TGCAGTGCTAGTCCTAGCGGGGGGGCCCCTAATCATGAGCAGTTCTTC.

V gene TRBV14 combines with J gene TRBJ1-4; D not resolved. The CDR3 extends over 16 amino acids. CDR1 and CDR2 from the germline V gene are SGHDN and FVKESK. Deletions cut 1 base from V and 4 bases from J, with 13 bases between. The CDR3 is CASSQGGGTLNEKLFF. The CDR3 DNA reads TGTGCCAGCAGCCAAGGTGGAGGCACCCTTAATGAAAAACTGTTTTTT. The whole variable domain, filled in from reference TRBV14 and TRBJ1-4, reads EAGVTQFPSHSVIEKGQTVTLRCDPISGHDNLYWYRRVMGKEIKFLLHFVKESKQDESGMPNNRFLAERTGGTYSTLKVQPAELEDSGVYFCASSQGGGTLNEKLFFGSGTQLSVL.

The V gene is TRBV7-2, the J gene TRBJ2-5, with 10 bases identical to TRBD1. The CDR3 runs to 14 residues. With V trimmed by 5 bases and J by 6 bases, 6 bases remained unmatched. Germline CDR1 SGHTA, CDR2 FQGNSA. In DNA, the CDR3 is TGTGCCAGCAGCGTCGGACAGGGGGGTAAGACCCAGTACTTC. Amino acid sequence: CASSVGQGGKTQYF.

The rearrangement links TRBV9 to TRBJ2-1; TRBD2 aligns across 10 bases. The CDR3 extends over 15 amino acids. The junction had 3 bases not matched to a gene; V was cut back by 3 bases and J by 3 bases. Germline V gives CDR1 SGDLS, CDR2 YYNGEE. The CDR3 region is CASSDGTSVYNEQFF. The CDR3 region has the DNA TGTGCCAGCAGCGACGGGACTAGCGTCTACAATGAGCAGTTCTTC.

The chain couples TRBV6-1 to TRBJ2-5, with a weak D call TRBD1 (6 bases). The length of the CDR3 is 13 residues. Trimming left V 3 bases short and J 10 bases short, with 15 bases between. Germline V gene data show CDR1 as MNHNS and CDR2 as SASEGT. The CDR3 loop is CASSDGNRVGQYF. CDR3 bases: TGTGCCAGCAGTGATGGGAACAGGGTTGGCCAGTACTTC.

This chain connects TRBV7-9 to TRBJ1-4, with D possibly TRBD1 on 5 matching bases. The CDR3 is made up of 16 amino acids. The germline V and J ends were trimmed by 5 bases and 8 bases, with 21 bases remaining between them. Germline CDR1 SEHNR, CDR2 FQNEAQ (reference sequence). The CDR3: CASSPPRAGPREKLFF. CDR3 DNA: TGTGCCAGCAGCCCACCAAGGGCAGGGCCCCGGGAAAAACTGTTTTTT. Together with reference TRBV7-9 and TRBJ1-4, the CDR3 gives the full variable domain: DTGVSQNPRHKITKRGQNVTFRCDPISEHNRLYWYRQTLGQGPEFLTYFQNEAQLEKSRLLSDRFSAERPKGSFSTLEIQRTEQGDSAMYLCASSPPRAGPREKLFFGSGTQLSVL.

The chain employs TRBV7-9 and TRBJ1-3; the D gene is possibly TRBD1 (6 bases). Germline values: CDR1 SEHNR, CDR2 FQNEAQ (reference sequence). Trimming stripped 4 bases from V and 2 bases from J, with 15 bases between. The CDR3 loop spans 16 amino acids. The CDR3 DNA sequence: TGTGCCAGCAGCTCTCGGGGGGGGGCTGCTGGAAACACCATATATTTT. Protein sequence: CASSSRGGAAGNTIYF.

The chain uses TRBV3-1 (or the pseudogene TRBV3-2) and TRBJ2-1; TRBD2 agrees at 7 bases. From germline, CDR1 is LGHDT and CDR2 YNNKEL (reference sequence). This CDR3 spans 14 amino acids. Trimming cost V 4 bases and J 5 bases; bases outside gene matches: 5. The CDR3 DNA reads TGTGCCAGCAGCCGAACAAGCGGGAACAATGAGCAGTTCTTC. This translates into CASSRTSGNNEQFF.

The gene calls are TRBV6-2 or TRBV6-3 and TRBJ2-1; 8 bases fit TRBD2. The CDR3 has 15 residues. The ends lost 5 bases at V and 5 bases at J; junction bases unmatched: 8. Germline assignment: CDR1 MNHEY and CDR2 SVGEGT. CDR3 in amino acids: CASSPGGQRDNEQFF. The CDR3 DNA reads as TGTGCCAGCAGTCCGGGGGGGCAAAGGGACAATGAGCAGTTCTTC.

This chain uses TRBV18 with TRBJ2-1; D is possibly TRBD1 (6 bases). V lost 6 bases and J 8 bases, leaving 8 bases between the germline ends. The CDR3 contains 11 residues. Germline V gives CDR1 KGHSH, CDR2 LQKENI. The CDR3 loop is CASSYRDEQFF. As DNA, the CDR3 is TGTGCCAGCTCGTACAGGGATGAGCAGTTCTTC.

The gene calls are TRBV4-1 and TRBJ1-2, with D possibly matching TRBD1 (5 bases). The CDR3 is made up of 15 amino acids. CDR1 and CDR2 (germline): MGHRA, YSYEKL. The V and J ends lost 0 bases and 2 bases respectively, with 10 bases between them. In DNA, the CDR3 is TGCGCCAGCAGCCAAGAGGGCAGGGCGAACTATGGCTACACCTTC. Amino acid sequence: CASSQEGRANYGYTF.

V is TRBV12-3 or TRBV12-4 and J is TRBJ1-2; D gene unclear. Trimming cost V 2 bases and J 2 bases, with 6 bases left between them. This CDR3 has 13 residues. The CDR3 DNA sequence: TGTGCCAGCAGTTTACTCCTCAACTATGGCTACACCTTC. Translating it yields CASSLLLNYGYTF.

This chain links TRBV5-1 with TRBJ1-2; D is undetermined. The CDR3 runs 13 residues. Germline CDR1 is SGHRS and CDR2 is YFSETQ. V dropped 2 bases and J dropped 3 bases, with 8 bases sitting between them. In nucleotides, the CDR3 is TGCGCCAGCAGCTTCGAGGAGGACTATGGCTACACCTTC. Encoded protein: CASSFEEDYGYTF.

J is TRBJ1-2 and V is TRBV11-2, with D possibly being TRBD1 (6 bases). Trimming stripped 2 bases from V and 4 bases from J, with 26 bases between. Germline V gene lookup returns CDR1 SGHAT and CDR2 FQNNGV. The CDR3 sequence is 19 residues long. DNA for the CDR3: TGTGCCAGCAGCTTAAGTCAGGGGCGCAGGGAACCGTATCGCTATGGCTACACCTTC. This translates into CASSLSQGRREPYRYGYTF. The full variable domain, completed using reference TRBV11-2 and TRBJ1-2, is EAGVAQSPRYKIIEKRQSVAFWCNPISGHATLYWYQQILGQGPKLLIQFQNNGVVDDSQLPKDRFSAERLKGVDSTLKIQPAKLEDSAVYLCASSLSQGRREPYRYGYTFGSGTRLTVV.

The rearrangement uses TRBV11-3 and TRBJ2-1; the match to TRBD2 covers 8 bases. Germline trimming cut 1 base from V and 0 bases from J; bases unmatched to any gene: 2. CDR1 is SGHNT and CDR2 is YENEEA in the germline V gene. There are 16 residues in the CDR3. CDR3: CASSLGTSGSYNEQFF. CDR3 DNA sequence: TGTGCCAGCAGCTTAGGCACTAGCGGCTCCTACAATGAGCAGTTCTTC.

This clone was detected a few times. The rearrangement uses TRBV3-1 (or the pseudogene TRBV3-2) and TRBJ2-6; D is perhaps TRBD2 (5 bases). CDR3 size: 14 residues. Trimming stripped 6 bases from V and 2 bases from J, with 8 bases between. Germline loops: CDR1 LGHDT, CDR2 YNNKEL (reference sequence). Here the CDR3 reads CASRHGAGANVLTF. In DNA, the CDR3 is TGTGCCAGCAGACACGGGGCTGGGGCCAACGTCCTGACTTTC.